The entry below describes one TCR beta chain. Its antigen is unidentified. TCRdb analysed the reads with MiXCR anew, one entry per CDR3 protein. The sample carries around 530,000 distinct CDR3 sequences, about 30% recorded once. This sample was included in a study of T cell repertoires in cytomegalovirus infection. Study context: Public TCR beta signatures were indicative of both CMV infection and a matching HLA type.

Study-wide points: Clonotype analysis showed dominance of the ex vivo response by HLA-C-restricted CMV-specific TCR beta clonotypes. Adding up the frequency of public TCR beta families identified people who carried CMV plus the relevant HLA.

V shed 0 bases and J shed 5 bases, with 14 bases lying between them. CDR3 length: 16 residues. Germline V gene sequence: CDR1 KGHSH, CDR2 LQKENI. The sequenced sample consisted of PBMCs. The TCR originated in a human donor in good health (CMV status not recorded). Some clones in this sample may be carry-over from other donors' samples. V is TRBV18 and J is TRBJ2-1; D is ambiguous. The chain's CDR3 is CASSPPARSKNNEQFF. The CDR3 DNA reads TGTGCCAGCTCACCACCGGCCAGGTCAAAAAACAATGAGCAGTTCTTC.